This T cell receptor (beta chain) was identified in a study of blood T cell repertoires in COVID-19. From germline, CDR1 is LGHDT and CDR2 YNNKEL (reference sequence). Trimming at V came to 4 bases and at J to 6 bases, leaving 4 bases not matched to a gene. The CDR3 runs 15 residues. In the original analysis: Cell counts per sample came from amplifying reference gene primers. The assay was immunoSEQ multiplex PCR, and TCRdb's table has in-frame clones only and misses some. Clone size and V and J calls were adopted from that table, with D and trimming inferred from the DNA. The sample records around 150,000 clones, 85% being singletons.

The V and J genes are TRBV3-1 (or the pseudogene TRBV3-2) and TRBJ2-2; 11 bases agree with TRBD2. The source is a woman aged 40 to 50 who had recovered from COVID-19. Sequenced material: PBMCs or T cells enriched from blood (not recorded which). The CDR3 bases are TGTGCCAGCAGCCTTAGCGGGGGGGCCTCCGGGGAGCTGTTTTTT. This translates into CASSLSGGASGELFF.